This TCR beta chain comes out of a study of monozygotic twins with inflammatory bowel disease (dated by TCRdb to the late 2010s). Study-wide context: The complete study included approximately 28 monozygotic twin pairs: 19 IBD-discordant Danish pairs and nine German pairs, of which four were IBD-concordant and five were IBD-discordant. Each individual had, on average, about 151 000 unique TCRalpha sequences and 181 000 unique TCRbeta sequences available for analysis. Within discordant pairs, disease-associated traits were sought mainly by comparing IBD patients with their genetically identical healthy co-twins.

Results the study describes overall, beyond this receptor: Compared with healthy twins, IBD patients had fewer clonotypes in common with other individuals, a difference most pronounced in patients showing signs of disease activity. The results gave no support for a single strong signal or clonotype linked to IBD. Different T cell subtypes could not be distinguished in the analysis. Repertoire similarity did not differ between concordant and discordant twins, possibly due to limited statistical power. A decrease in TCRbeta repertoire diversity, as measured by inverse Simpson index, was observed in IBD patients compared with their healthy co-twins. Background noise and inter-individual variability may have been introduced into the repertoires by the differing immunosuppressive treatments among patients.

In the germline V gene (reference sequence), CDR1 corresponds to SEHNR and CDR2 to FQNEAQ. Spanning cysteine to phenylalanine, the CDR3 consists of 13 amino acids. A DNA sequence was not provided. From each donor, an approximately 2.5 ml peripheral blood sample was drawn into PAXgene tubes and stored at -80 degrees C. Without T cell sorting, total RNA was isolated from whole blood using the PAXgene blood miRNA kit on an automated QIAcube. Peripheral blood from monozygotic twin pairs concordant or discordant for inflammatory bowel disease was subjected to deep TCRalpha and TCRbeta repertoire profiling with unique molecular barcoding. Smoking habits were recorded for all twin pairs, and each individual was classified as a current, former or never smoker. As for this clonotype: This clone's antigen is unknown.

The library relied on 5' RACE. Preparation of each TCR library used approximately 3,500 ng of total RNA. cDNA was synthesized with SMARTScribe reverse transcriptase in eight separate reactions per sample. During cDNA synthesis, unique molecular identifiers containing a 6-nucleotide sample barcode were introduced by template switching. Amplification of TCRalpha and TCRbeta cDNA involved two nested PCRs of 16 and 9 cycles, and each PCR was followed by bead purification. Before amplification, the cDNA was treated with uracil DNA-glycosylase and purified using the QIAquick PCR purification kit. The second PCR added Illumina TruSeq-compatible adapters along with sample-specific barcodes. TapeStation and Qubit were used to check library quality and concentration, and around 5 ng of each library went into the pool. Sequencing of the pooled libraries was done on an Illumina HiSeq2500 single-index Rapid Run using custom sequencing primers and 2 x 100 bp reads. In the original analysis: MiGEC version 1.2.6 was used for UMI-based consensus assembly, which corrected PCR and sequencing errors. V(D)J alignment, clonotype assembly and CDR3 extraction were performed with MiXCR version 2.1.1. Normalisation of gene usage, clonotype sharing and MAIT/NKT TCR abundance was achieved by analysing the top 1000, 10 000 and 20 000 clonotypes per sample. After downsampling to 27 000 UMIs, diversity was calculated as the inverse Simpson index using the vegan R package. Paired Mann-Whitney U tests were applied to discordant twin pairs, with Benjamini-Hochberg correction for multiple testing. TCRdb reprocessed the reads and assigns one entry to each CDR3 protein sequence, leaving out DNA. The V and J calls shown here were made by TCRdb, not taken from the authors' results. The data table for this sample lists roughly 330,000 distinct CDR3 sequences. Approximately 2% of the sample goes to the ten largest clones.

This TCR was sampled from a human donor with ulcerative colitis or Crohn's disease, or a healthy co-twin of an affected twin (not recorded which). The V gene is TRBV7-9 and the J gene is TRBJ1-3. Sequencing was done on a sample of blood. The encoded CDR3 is CASSAGPGNTIYF.